The 22 T cell receptor beta chains presented below share a single source sample, sequenced in a study of identical twins. TCRdb reanalysed the 5' RACE reads using MiXCR and keeps one entry per CDR3 protein. The repertoire holds more than 1.5 million distinct CDR3 sequences, with around 29% as singletons. Sequencing was carried out using cord blood. Receptors were obtained from a newborn girl in good health.

The gene calls are TRBV10-3 and TRBJ2-3, with 10 bases that match TRBD2. The V segment lost 8 bases and the J segment 2 bases; nucleotides outside the gene matches: 7. Germline V gives CDR1 ENHRY, CDR2 SYGVKD. The CDR3 runs to 15 residues. The CDR3 loop is CAIGNSGRLTDTQYF. In nucleotides, the CDR3 is TGTGCCATCGGAAATAGCGGGAGGCTCACAGATACGCAGTATTTT.

This chain uses TRBV7-8 with TRBJ2-1, with D tentatively TRBD1 or TRBD2 (5 bases each). V gave up 1 base and J gave up 12 bases, with 13 bases separating them. The germline V gene has CDR1 SGHVS and CDR2 FQNEAQ. The CDR3 totals 13 residues. The CDR3 here is CASSLGPQAGQFF. The CDR3 DNA sequence: TGTGCCAGCAGCTTAGGCCCACAGGCGGGGCAGTTCTTC.

This clonotype was observed a few times. The chain couples TRBV24-1 to TRBJ2-3; TRBD2 matches at 8 bases. J was trimmed by 5 bases and V by 3 bases; bases with no gene match: 6. Germline CDR1 KGHDR, CDR2 SFDVKD. CDR3 length equals 15 residues. CDR3 sequence (DNA): TGTGCCACCAGTGATCGAACAGCGGGAGTAGATACGCAGTATTTT. It encodes CATSDRTAGVDTQYF.

The rearrangement joins TRBV29-1 to TRBJ1-4, with TRBD1 matching over 7 bases. CDR3 length: 13 amino acids. CDR1 is SQVTM, CDR2 ANQGSEA, per germline. V shed 7 bases and J 7 bases; nucleotides not matched to a gene: 9. The CDR3 DNA reads TGCAGCGCTAGGGACAGTTCCTTTGAAAAACTGTTTTTT. Encoded protein: CSARDSSFEKLFF.

The CDR3 DNA is TGTGCCAGCAGCAAAGCCGCTAGCGGGAGGGCCCCGGGGCTCATGTATGAGCAGTTCTTC. This codes for CASSKAASGRAPGLMYEQFF. This chain joins TRBV21-1 and TRBJ2-1; TRBD2 is the table's D call, not checked against the DNA. TRBV21-1 is tagged as a pseudogene. The CDR3 covers 20 residues.

This clonotype was counted a few times. This chain joins TRBV9 and TRBJ2-3, with D possibly called TRBD1 or TRBD2 (6 bases each). The CDR3 is 13 amino acids. Germline CDR1 SGDLS, CDR2 YYNGEE. Deletions cut 6 bases from V and 5 bases from J, with 13 bases between. CDR3: CASTMGGEDTQYF. CDR3 in DNA: TGTGCCAGCACCATGGGGGGCGAAGATACGCAGTATTTT.

The genes are TRBV5-1 and TRBJ1-1; possibly TRBD1 for D (5 bases). Germline V gene data show CDR1 as SGHRS and CDR2 as YFSETQ. CDR3 length equals 13 residues. Between the trimmed V and J ends, which lost 4 bases and 4 bases, there was a span of 11 bases. CDR3: CASSPRALTEAFF. As DNA, the CDR3 is TGCGCCAGCAGCCCCAGGGCCCTCACTGAAGCTTTCTTT.

The rearrangement uses TRBV28 and TRBJ2-5; D is ambiguous. The J call is in doubt because the DNA end fits TRBJ2-7 better. The CDR3 length is 14 residues. Germline-derived CDR1 and CDR2 are MDHEN and SYDVKM. The CDR3 sequence is CASSFTPLKYEQYF. DNA of the CDR3: TGTGCCAGCAGTTTTACTCCTCTTAAGTACGAGCAGTACTTC.

V usage is TRBV27 and J usage is TRBJ1-1, with D perhaps TRBD1 (6 bases). This CDR3 comprises 14 residues. V gave up 3 bases and J gave up 4 bases, with 12 bases separating them. The V gene's germline CDR1 is MNHEY and CDR2 SMNVEV (reference sequence). The CDR3 DNA is TGTGCCAGCAGTTTCTTCCCCAGGGGCACTGAAGCTTTCTTT. Translation gives CASSFFPRGTEAFF.

To note about this clonotype: One end of the junction does not line up with germline, which may come from a read error. The chain combines TRBV5-1 with TRBJ1-1; no clear D. CDR3 length equals 14 residues. Germline CDR1 and CDR2: SGHRS and YFSETQ. CDR3 in amino acids: CASSLTALNTGAFF. The CDR3 nucleotides read TGCGCCAGCAGCTTGACAGCCCTCAACACTGGAGCTTTCTTT. Using reference TRBV5-1 and TRBJ1-1 for the parts outside the CDR3, the full variable domain is KAGVTQTPRYLIKTRGQQVTLSCSPISGHRSVSWYQQTPGQGLQFLFEYFSETQRNKGNFPGRFSGRQFSNSRSEMNVSTLELGDSALYLCASSLTALNTGAFFGQGTRLTVV.

The chain couples TRBV3-1 to TRBJ1-1, with D unclear. Germline-derived CDR1 and CDR2 are LGHDT and YNNKEL (reference sequence). The V gene lost 1 base and the J gene lost 4 bases, with 10 bases spanning the gap. The CDR3 consists of 14 residues. The CDR3 sequence: CASSQGFFGTEAFF. CDR3 bases: TGTGCCAGCAGCCAAGGGTTTTTTGGCACTGAAGCTTTCTTT.

This clonotype has only a few counts. The chain has TRBV24-1 and TRBJ2-2; 9 bases match TRBD1. CDR1 is KGHDR, CDR2 SFDVKD, per germline. This CDR3 has 15 amino acids. V shed 7 bases and J 0 bases; nucleotides not matched to a gene: 2. The CDR3 DNA is TGTGCCACCAGCAGGACAGGGGCGAACACCGGGGAGCTGTTTTTT. Amino acid sequence: CATSRTGANTGELFF.

This clonotype was seen at least ten times. This rearrangement joins TRBV4-1 to TRBJ1-5; D is uncertain. The CDR3 runs 14 residues. Germline V gives CDR1 MGHRA, CDR2 YSYEKL. Between the trimmed V and J ends, which lost 1 base and 2 bases, there was a span of 6 bases. CDR3 loop: CASSQGSGNQPQHF. CDR3 in DNA: TGCGCCAGCAGCCAAGGGTCAGGCAATCAGCCCCAGCATTTT.

This clonotype was observed many times. The chain has TRBV24-1 and TRBJ2-3; weak D call: TRBD1 (5 bases). The CDR3 length is 15 residues. Trimming removed 1 base from V and 3 bases from J, with 10 bases in between. CDR1 and CDR2 (germline): KGHDR, SFDVKD. The CDR3 sequence is CATSDFSGRTDTQYF. CDR3 bases: TGTGCCACCAGTGATTTCTCAGGGCGGACAGATACGCAGTATTTT.

This clonotype was seen only a few times. The chain carries TRBV20-1 and TRBJ2-7, with D unclear. V was shortened by 8 bases and J by 2 bases, with 19 bases between the two germline ends. Germline CDR1 DFQATT, CDR2 SNEGSKA (reference sequence). The CDR3 runs to 14 residues. CDR3 nucleotides: TGCAGTCTCCAAGAACGCCCTACCGCCTACGAGCAGTACTTC. Translated, it gives CSLQERPTAYEQYF.

J is TRBJ2-7 and V is TRBV10-3; TRBD2 agrees at 14 bases. The V segment lost 7 bases and the J segment 7 bases; nucleotides outside the gene matches: 21. There are 19 residues in the CDR3. Looked up from germline, CDR1 is ENHRY and CDR2 is SYGVKD. CDR3 coding DNA: TGTGCCATCAACCGACGACTAGCGGGGGGGCGTCCCTCCTACAATGAGCAGTACTTC. Amino acid sequence: CAINRRLAGGRPSYNEQYF.

This clonotype was counted only a few times. The V gene is TRBV16, the J gene TRBJ1-5; no firm D call. CDR3 length: 17 amino acids. V was cut by 0 bases and J by 0 bases, with 12 bases left in between. Germline CDR1 is KGHSY and CDR2 is FQNENV. The CDR3 protein is CASSQSKGRYSNQPQHF. The CDR3, as DNA: TGTGCCAGCAGCCAATCGAAAGGCAGATATAGCAATCAGCCCCAGCATTTT.

In its sample, this clonotype was seen many times. The chain carries TRBV2 and TRBJ2-7; 11 bases match TRBD1. The CDR3 is 13 residues long. The junction had 3 bases not matched to a gene; V was cut back by 8 bases and J by 3 bases. Looked up from germline, CDR1 is SNHLY and CDR2 is FYNNEI. The CDR3 coding sequence is TGTGCCAGCCGAGGGACAGGGGGCTACGAGCAGTACTTC. Protein product: CASRGTGGYEQYF.

The sample holds a few counts of this clonotype. The chain links TRBV12-3 or TRBV12-4 to TRBJ2-2; possibly TRBD2 for D (5 bases). The CDR3 totals 15 residues. Trimming took 3 bases from V and 0 from J, leaving 8 bases between them. The CDR3 is CASSFLASNTGELFF. The CDR3, as DNA: TGTGCCAGCAGTTTTCTAGCTTCGAACACCGGGGAGCTGTTTTTT.

This sequence joins TRBV19 and TRBJ2-1; D gene unclear. Germline CDR1 reads LNHDA; CDR2 reads SQIVND (reference sequence). This CDR3 contains 16 residues. Trimming pared 6 bases from V and 1 base from J, leaving 16 bases between. In nucleotides, the CDR3 is TGTGCCAGTAGCGGTCGAGCCTACCTATCCTACAATGAGCAGTTCTTC. Translated: CASSGRAYLSYNEQFF.

The gene calls are TRBV13 and TRBJ2-1; D unclear. Germline V CDR1 and CDR2: PRHDT, FYEKMQ (reference sequence). The germline V and J ends were trimmed by 5 bases and 5 bases, with 22 bases remaining between them. The CDR3 covers 17 residues. The CDR3 sequence: CASSHSGWQSLHNEQFF. The CDR3 region has the DNA TGTGCCAGCAGCCATTCTGGATGGCAGTCCCTTCACAATGAGCAGTTCTTC.

A few counts support this clonotype. The chain's CDR3 is CSAHTDRDYGYTF. DNA for the CDR3: TGCAGTGCTCACACCGACAGGGACTATGGCTACACCTTC. The gene calls are TRBV20-1 and TRBJ1-2, with 7 bases fitting TRBD1. With V trimmed by 5 bases and J by 3 bases, 6 bases remained unmatched. CDR3 length: 13 residues. Germline CDR1 and CDR2: DFQATT and SNEGSKA (reference sequence).